A selection of T cell receptor beta chains follows, all from one sample in a study of shared clonotypes between healthy human individuals. TCRdb keeps only in-frame clones here, not all; method: immunoSEQ multiplex PCR. The table shows hundreds of thousands of clones, with approximately 97% occurring only once. Sequences were obtained from naive CD4+ T cells sorted from blood. These receptors all come from a woman in her 30s in good health. The CDR3 runs from the conserved cysteine through the conserved F or W. The D gene is left open where the match is weak. Clone size is shown for a subset of rows, as once, few, many or a class of expanded clone.

>once|NA|TRBV19|TRBJ1-5
CASSIRGNQPQHF
>NA|NA|TRBV19|TRBJ2-3
CASSIAAALPKMSDTQYF
>NA|NA|TRBV6-5|TRBJ1-5
CASGQLNQPQHF
>NA|NA|TRBV7-3|TRBJ1-3
CASRATQGGDSGNTIYF
>NA|NA|TRBV5-3|TRBJ2-2
CARSFDGSRTGELFF
>NA|TRBD2|TRBV18|TRBJ2-1
CASSPRGTSGRATSYNEQFF
>NA|NA|TRBV11-2|TRBJ2-5
CASSQLRGVGEAQYF
>once|NA|TRBV2|TRBJ2-3
CASSWTSTDTQYF
>NA|NA|TRBV6-6|TRBJ2-1
CASSFETVAGEQFF
>NA|NA|TRBV6-1|TRBJ2-7
CASRGTGPGEQYF